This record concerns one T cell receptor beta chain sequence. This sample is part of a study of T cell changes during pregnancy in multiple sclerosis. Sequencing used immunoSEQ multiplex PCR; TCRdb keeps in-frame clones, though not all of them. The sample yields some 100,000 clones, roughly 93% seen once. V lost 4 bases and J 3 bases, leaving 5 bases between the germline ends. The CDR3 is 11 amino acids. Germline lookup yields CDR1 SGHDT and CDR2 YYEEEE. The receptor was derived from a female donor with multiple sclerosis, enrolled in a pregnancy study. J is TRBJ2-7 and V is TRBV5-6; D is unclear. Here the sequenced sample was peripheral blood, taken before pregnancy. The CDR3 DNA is TGTGCCAGCAGCCAGATCTACGAGCAGTACTTC. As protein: CASSQIYEQYF.